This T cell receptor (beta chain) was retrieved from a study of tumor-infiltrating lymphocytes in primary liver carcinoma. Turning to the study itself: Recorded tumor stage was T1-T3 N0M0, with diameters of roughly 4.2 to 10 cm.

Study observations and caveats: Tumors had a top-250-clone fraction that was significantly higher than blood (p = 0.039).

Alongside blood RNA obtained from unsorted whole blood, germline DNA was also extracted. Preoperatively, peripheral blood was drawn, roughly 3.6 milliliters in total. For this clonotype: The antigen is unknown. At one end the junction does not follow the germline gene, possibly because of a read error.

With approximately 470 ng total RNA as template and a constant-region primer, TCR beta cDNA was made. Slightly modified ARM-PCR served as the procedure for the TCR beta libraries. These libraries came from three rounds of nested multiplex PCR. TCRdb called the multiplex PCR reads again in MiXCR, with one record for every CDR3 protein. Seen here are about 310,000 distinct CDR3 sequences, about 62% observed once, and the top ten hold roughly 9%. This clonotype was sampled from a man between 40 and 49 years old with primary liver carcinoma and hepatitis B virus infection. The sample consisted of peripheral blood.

This CDR3 is CASSLDRDSNQAQHF. CDR3 coding DNA: TGTGCCAGCAGCCTTGACAGGGATAGCAATCAGGCCCAGCATTTT. The rearrangement uses TRBV6-2 or TRBV6-3 and TRBJ1-5; 7 nucleotides match TRBD1. CDR1 is MNHEY and CDR2 is SVGEGT in the germline V gene. The CDR3 extends over 15 amino acids.